What follows are 18 T cell receptor beta chains derived from one specimen sequenced in a study of cytomegalovirus exposure and HLA in healthy donors. PCR amplification relied on 60 Vbeta primers (plus 13 Jbeta primers). Only in-frame clones appear in the TCRdb table, and some are missing; sequencing was by immunoSEQ multiplex PCR. Here the sample spans around 160,000 clones, approximately 71% being singletons. Source material: PBMCs. All receptors derive from a male donor in good health and CMV-seronegative.

The chain uses TRBV23-1 and TRBJ2-7, with a possible D match to TRBD1 (5 bases). TRBV23-1 is noted as an ORF with a role that remains uncertain. The V end was cut by 2 bases, the J end by 10 bases, with 18 bases between. The CDR3 extends over 14 amino acids. CDR3 sequence: CASSQQHDSWAQYF. The CDR3, as DNA: TGCGCCAGCAGTCAACAGCATGACAGTTGGGCTCAGTACTTC.

The chain carries TRBV5-1 and TRBJ1-1, with D possibly being TRBD1 (6 bases). V was clipped by 1 base and J by 1 base, with 8 bases between them. The CDR3 is 14 amino acids. Germline loops: CDR1 SGHRS, CDR2 YFSETQ. CDR3 nucleotide sequence: TGCGCCAGCAGCTTGAGGGGGGGGAACACTGAAGCTTTCTTT. This gives the protein CASSLRGGNTEAFF.

This clone was observed a single time. This chain joins TRBV7-8 and TRBJ2-1, with D maybe TRBD2 (6 bases). Looked up from germline, CDR1 is SGHVS and CDR2 is FQNEAQ. CDR3 length: 13 residues. The ends were cut back, 3 bases at V and 15 bases at J, with 18 bases in the middle. DNA for the CDR3: TGTGCCAGCAGCTTGGGTCTGGGGCAGGGACTGTTCTTC. Its translation is CASSLGLGQGLFF.

The chain couples TRBV6-5 to TRBJ2-7, with D tentatively TRBD1 (6 bases). V shed 7 bases and J shed 13 bases, with 26 bases lying between them. Germline CDR1 reads MNHEY; CDR2 reads SVGAGI. The CDR3 has 14 residues. This CDR3 is CASITSWRTGTLYF. CDR3 in DNA: TGTGCCAGCATCACTTCTTGGCGGACCGGGACACTTTACTTC.

This chain uses TRBV27 with TRBJ2-7; possible D gene TRBD1, 5 bases. The V end lost 2 bases, the J end lost 0 bases, and 17 bases lay between the germline ends. The CDR3 covers 17 residues. Germline values: CDR1 MNHEY, CDR2 SMNVEV (reference sequence). The CDR3 DNA reads as TGTGCCAGCAGTTTAACTACTCAGGGTAGAAGCTCCTACGAGCAGTACTTC. Amino acid sequence: CASSLTTQGRSSYEQYF.

J is TRBJ2-1 and V is TRBV19, with TRBD2 matching over 13 bases. The CDR3 is 17 amino acids. With V trimmed by 1 base and J by 6 bases, 6 bases remained unmatched. The germline V gene encodes CDR1 LNHDA and CDR2 SQIVND (reference sequence). The CDR3 spells CASSIVGGTSGTNEQFF. In DNA form, the CDR3 reads TGTGCCAGTAGTATAGTAGGAGGGACTAGCGGGACCAATGAGCAGTTCTTC.

This clone was picked up a small number of times. The V and J genes are TRBV10-3 and TRBJ1-3; D ambiguous. The CDR3 runs to 14 residues. CDR1 and CDR2 (germline): ENHRY, SYGVKD. Trimming pared 3 bases from V and 0 bases from J, leaving 6 bases between. The CDR3 DNA reads as TGTGCCATCAGTGAAGCCGCCTCTGGAAACACCATATATTTT. Translating gives CAISEAASGNTIYF.

CDR3 region: CASRTAQPYGYTF. As DNA, the CDR3 is TGTGCCAGCAGGACAGCGCAACCTTATGGCTACACCTTC. V is TRBV6-1 and J is TRBJ1-2, with TRBD1 as a possible D gene (5 bases). Trimming stripped 6 bases from V and 5 bases from J, with 13 bases between. This CDR3 has 13 amino acids. Germline CDR1 MNHNS, CDR2 SASEGT.

The chain couples TRBV6-1 to TRBJ2-3, with 8 bases aligning to TRBD2. CDR1 and CDR2 (germline): MNHNS, SASEGT. Trimming took 6 bases from V and 4 from J; bases not matched to a gene: 9. CDR3 size: 15 residues. The CDR3 DNA reads as TGTGCCAGCAGCGTTAGCGGGGTTTTGTCAGATACGCAGTATTTT. Translated, it gives CASSVSGVLSDTQYF.

The chain joins TRBV6-5 to TRBJ2-7, with a weak D call TRBD2 (6 bases). Trimming removed 2 bases from V and 6 bases from J, with 17 bases in between. Germline-derived CDR1 and CDR2 are MNHEY and SVGAGI. This CDR3 is 15 amino acids long. In nucleotides, the CDR3 is TGTGCCAGCAGTTACGTTGCGGGAAGCGCTTCCGAGCAGTACTTC. This encodes CASSYVAGSASEQYF.

There are a few counts of this clone. This chain joins TRBV7-2 and TRBJ1-1; TRBD1 might be the D (6 bases). The germline CDR1 and CDR2 sequences are SGHTA and FQGNSA. The CDR3 has 13 residues. Trimming cost V 5 bases and J 7 bases, with 14 bases left between them. The chain's CDR3 is CASSQVGAGEAFF. The CDR3 DNA sequence: TGTGCCAGCAGCCAGGTGGGGGCCGGTGAAGCTTTCTTT.

The chain recombines TRBV7-9 with TRBJ2-1; 9 bases agree with TRBD1. The CDR3 extends over 15 amino acids. With V trimmed by 3 bases and J by 4 bases, 4 bases remained unmatched. Germline lookup yields CDR1 SEHNR and CDR2 FQNEAQ (reference sequence). CDR3 amino acids: CASSLGQGKYNEQFF. For the CDR3, the DNA is TGTGCCAGCAGCTTGGGACAGGGAAAGTACAATGAGCAGTTCTTC.

The chain recombines TRBV2 with TRBJ1-1; 8 positions agree with TRBD1. V was clipped by 6 bases and J by 4 bases; unmatched bases: 7. The CDR3 extends over 14 amino acids. Germline-derived CDR1 and CDR2 are SNHLY and FYNNEI. Here the CDR3 reads CASRGQGFGTEAFF. CDR3 bases: TGTGCCAGCAGAGGACAGGGATTCGGCACTGAAGCTTTCTTT.

This chain links TRBV2 with TRBJ2-2; 10 nucleotides line up with TRBD1. Trimming removed 6 bases from V and 4 bases from J; junction bases left unmatched: 5. The germline V gene encodes CDR1 SNHLY and CDR2 FYNNEI. There are 15 residues in the CDR3. The CDR3 protein is CASRRQGAVTGELFF. The CDR3 nucleotides read TGTGCCAGCAGGCGACAGGGGGCAGTCACCGGGGAGCTGTTTTTT.

The rearrangement joins TRBV5-1 to TRBJ2-2; 8 nucleotides align to TRBD2. V lost 0 bases, J lost 4 bases, and 5 bases stayed unmatched. The CDR3 is 16 amino acids. Germline CDR1 reads SGHRS; CDR2 reads YFSETQ. For the CDR3, the DNA is TGCGCCAGCAGCTTGGCCGGGGGGGCTGGCACCGGGGAGCTGTTTTTT. This codes for CASSLAGGAGTGELFF.

The chain's CDR3 is CASSLFTGGSTGELFF. CDR3 nucleotide sequence: TGTGCCAGCAGCCTATTTACAGGGGGGAGCACCGGGGAGCTGTTTTTT. V usage is TRBV7-3 and J usage is TRBJ2-2; 8 bases are shared with TRBD1. CDR1 and CDR2 (germline): SGHTA, FQGTGA. The junction had 9 bases not matched to a gene; V was cut back by 5 bases and J by 4 bases. This CDR3 comprises 16 residues.

This chain uses TRBV10-3 with TRBJ2-7; the match to TRBD2 covers 10 bases. Germline CDR1 ENHRY, CDR2 SYGVKD. J was trimmed by 3 bases and V by 6 bases; bases with no gene match: 2. CDR3 length equals 13 residues. CDR3 loop: CAIRVAGGYEQYF. Written as DNA, the CDR3 is TGTGCCATCAGGGTAGCGGGGGGCTACGAGCAGTACTTC.

The chain recombines TRBV29-1 with TRBJ2-6; 7 bases agree with TRBD1. This CDR3 is 16 amino acids long. CDR1 and CDR2 from the germline V gene are SQVTM and ANQGSEA. V shed 8 bases and J 0 bases; nucleotides not matched to a gene: 10. CDR3 bases: TGCAGCATCCGGACAGGAGGTTACTCTGGGGCCAACGTCCTGACTTTC. This gives the protein CSIRTGGYSGANVLTF.